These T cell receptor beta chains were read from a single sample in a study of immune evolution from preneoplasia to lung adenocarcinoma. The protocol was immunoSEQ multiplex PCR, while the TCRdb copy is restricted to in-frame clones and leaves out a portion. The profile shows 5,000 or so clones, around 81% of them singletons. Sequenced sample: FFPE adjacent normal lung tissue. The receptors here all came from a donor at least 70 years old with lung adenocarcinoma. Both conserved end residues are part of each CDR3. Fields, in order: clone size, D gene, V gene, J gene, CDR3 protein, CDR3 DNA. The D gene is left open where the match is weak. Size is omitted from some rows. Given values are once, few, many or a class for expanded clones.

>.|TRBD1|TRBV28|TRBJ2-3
CASSLMDRGRTDTQYF
TGTGCCAGCAGCCTAATGGACAGGGGCAGGACAGATACGCAGTATTTT
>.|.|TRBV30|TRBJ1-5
CAWNMGIDRPNQPQHF
TGTGCCTGGAATATGGGTATTGACAGGCCCAATCAGCCCCAGCATTTT
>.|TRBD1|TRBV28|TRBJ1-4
CASSPGQGLANEKLFF
TGTGCCAGCAGTCCAGGACAGGGCCTAGCTAATGAAAAACTGTTTTTT
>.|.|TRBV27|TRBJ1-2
CASSLGGQNWNGYTF
TGTGCCAGCAGTTTGGGGGGGCAAAACTGGAATGGCTACACCTTC
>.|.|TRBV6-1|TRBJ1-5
CASSEPSDSNQPQHF
TGTGCCAGCAGTGAGCCCTCGGATAGCAATCAGCCCCAGCATTTT
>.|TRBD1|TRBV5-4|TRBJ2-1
CASSLGGTGTYNEQFF
TGTGCCAGCAGCTTGGGGGGGACAGGGACCTACAATGAGCAGTTCTTC
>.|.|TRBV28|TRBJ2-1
CASSLAGNEANEQFF
TGTGCCAGCAGTTTGGCGGGGAACGAGGCCAATGAGCAGTTCTTC
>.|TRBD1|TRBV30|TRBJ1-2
CAWTRDSAWGFYRYTF
TGTGCCTGGACCCGGGACAGCGCGTGGGGTTTTTATCGCTACACCTTC
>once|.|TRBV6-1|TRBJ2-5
CASSDQAGETQYF
TGTGCCAGCAGTGACCAGGCGGGAGAGACCCAGTACTTC
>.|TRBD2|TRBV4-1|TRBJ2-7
CASSSTSGTNEQYF
TGCGCCAGCAGCTCTACTAGCGGGACCAACGAGCAGTACTTC
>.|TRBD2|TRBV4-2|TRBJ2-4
CASSAEVAGGAKNIQYF
TGTGCCAGCAGCGCAGAAGTAGCGGGAGGAGCCAAAAACATTCAGTACTTC
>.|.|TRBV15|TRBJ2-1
CATSRDRLGGNEQFF
TGTGCCACCAGCAGAGATCGGTTGGGTGGCAATGAGCAGTTCTTC
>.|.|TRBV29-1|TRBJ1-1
CSVVQGLAEAFF
TGCAGCGTTGTCCAGGGATTAGCTGAAGCTTTCTTT
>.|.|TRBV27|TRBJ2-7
CASRGPASYEQYF
TGTGCCAGCAGGGGACCCGCCTCCTACGAGCAGTACTTC
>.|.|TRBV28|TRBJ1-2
CASRGVAYGYTF
TGTGCCAGCAGAGGCGTCGCTTATGGCTACACCTTC
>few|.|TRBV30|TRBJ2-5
CAWNAGPGSGTQYF
TGTGCCTGGAACGCGGGGCCGGGGTCAGGGACCCAGTACTTC
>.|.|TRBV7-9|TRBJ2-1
CASSPLMQGAGEQFF
TGTGCCAGCAGCCCCCTTATGCAAGGGGCAGGTGAGCAGTTCTTC
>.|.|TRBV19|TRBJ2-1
CASGGNSYNEQFF
TGTGCCAGTGGTGGGAACTCCTACAATGAGCAGTTCTTC
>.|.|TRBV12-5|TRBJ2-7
CASGLGRYEQYF
TGTGCTAGTGGTTTGGGGCGCTACGAGCAGTACTTC
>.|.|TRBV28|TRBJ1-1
CASTGLGLGTEAFF
TGTGCCAGCACAGGGTTGGGTTTAGGCACTGAAGCTTTCTTT